This TCR beta chain emerged from a study of post-analysis software for immune sequencing data. Study outcomes and limitations: In patients, five or six TRBV segments were more frequent than in controls, with TRBV5-6, TRBV5-1 and TRBV20-1 among them.

On this clonotype itself: What it recognizes is unknown.

From germline, CDR1 is MGHDK and CDR2 SYGVNS. This CDR3 contains 13 residues. V dropped 5 bases and J dropped 8 bases, with 12 bases sitting between them. The authors incorporated unique molecular identifiers into the TCR beta cDNA libraries. About 500,000 cDNA molecules were obtained per 1 to 10 million input T cells. One entry per CDR3 protein results from TCRdb running MiXCR on the PCR reads. This table holds 650,000 to 900,000 distinct CDR3 sequences, just over 45% found once. The sequencing sample was made of blood. The V gene is TRBV25-1, the J gene TRBJ2-2, with D hard to call. This receptor was identified in a girl aged 10-17 years with multiple sclerosis. CDR3 sequence reads: CASSRKGRGELFF. The CDR3 DNA is TGTGCCAGCAGTCGAAAAGGTCGGGGGGAGCTGTTTTTT. The full variable domain, with the rest looked up from reference TRBV25-1 and TRBJ2-2, is EADIYQTPRYLVIGTGKKITLECSQTMGHDKMYWYQQDPGMELHLIHYSYGVNSTEKGDLSSESTVSRIRTEHFPLTLESARPSHTSQYLCASSRKGRGELFFGEGSRLTVL.